Sequencing of this T cell receptor (beta chain) was carried out in a study of a mutant IDH1 vaccine in newly diagnosed glioma. The wider study: All eight of the vaccinations patients received fell in weeks 1, 3, 5, 7, 11, 15, 19 and 23. Study-wide points: With respect to changes in top peripheral T cell clonotypes, pseudoprogression seemed unrelated.

Specified time point: week 11, during vaccination. Topical imiquimod was applied with each vaccine dose, which held 300 ug of mutant IDH1 20-mer peptide. As concerns this clone: The target antigen is unknown.

Germline V gene sequence: CDR1 LGHNA, CDR2 YSLEER. CDR3 size: 12 residues. Trimming shortened V by 2 bases and J by 12 bases, and 11 bases separated the two germline ends. Here immunoSEQ multiplex PCR was the method, and the copy in TCRdb shows in-frame clones only, minus some. The sample consists of roughly 70,000 clones, about 88% of them appearing once. The sequence was collected from a woman aged 50 to 60 with glioma. The sample consisted of PBMCs, taken from a glioma patient whose treatment included an IDH1 peptide vaccine. The chain combines TRBV4-3 with TRBJ2-1, with D unclear. The CDR3 here is CASSQTPGPQFF. DNA for the CDR3: TGCGCCAGCAGCCAAACCCCGGGTCCGCAGTTCTTC.